This T cell receptor beta chain was sequenced during a study of monozygotic twins with inflammatory bowel disease (dated by TCRdb to about 2019). A note on the overall study: In total, about 28 monozygotic twin pairs made up the full study: 19 Danish pairs, all IBD-discordant, plus nine German pairs, of which four were IBD-concordant and five were IBD-discordant. Each individual had, on average, about 151 000 unique TCRalpha sequences and 181 000 unique TCRbeta sequences available for analysis. The search for disease-associated traits relied mainly on comparing, within discordant pairs, IBD patients with their genetically identical healthy co-twins.

From each donor, an approximately 2.6 ml peripheral blood sample was collected into PAXgene tubes and kept at -80 degrees C. Without T cell sorting, total RNA was isolated from whole blood using the PAXgene blood miRNA kit on an automated QIAcube. Peripheral blood from monozygotic twin pairs who were concordant or discordant for inflammatory bowel disease underwent deep TCRalpha and TCRbeta repertoire profiling using unique molecular barcoding. For every twin pair, smoking habits were documented, and each individual was categorised as a current, former or never smoker. Study-wide conclusions, independent of this receptor: No difference in repertoire similarity was observed between concordant and discordant twins, possibly owing to limited statistical power. Measured by the inverse Simpson index, TCRbeta repertoire diversity was lower in IBD patients than in their healthy co-twins. IBD patients shared fewer clonotypes with other individuals than healthy twins did, most markedly in patients showing signs of disease activity. Because patients were on differing immunosuppressive treatments, the repertoires may have picked up extra background noise and inter-individual variability. The analysis was unable to tell different T cell subtypes apart. The results gave no support for a single strong signal or clonotype linked to IBD.

To prepare the library, 5' RACE was applied. Each TCR library was prepared from around 3.5 ug of total RNA. For each sample, cDNA was synthesized in eight separate reactions using SMARTScribe reverse transcriptase. During cDNA synthesis, template switching was used to introduce unique molecular identifiers that contained a 6-nucleotide sample barcode. Amplification of TCRalpha and TCRbeta cDNA involved two nested PCRs of 16 and 9 cycles, and each PCR was followed by bead purification. Before amplification, the cDNA was treated with uracil DNA-glycosylase and purified using the QIAquick PCR purification kit. In the second PCR, Illumina TruSeq-compatible adapters and sample-specific barcodes were added. TapeStation and Qubit were used to check library quality and concentration, and about 5 ng of each library was pooled. The pooled libraries were sequenced with 2 x 100 bp reads and custom sequencing primers on an Illumina HiSeq2500 single-index Rapid Run. In the source study's methods: PCR and sequencing errors were corrected by UMI-based consensus assembly using MiGEC version 1.2.6. V(D)J alignment, clonotype assembly and CDR3 extraction were performed with MiXCR version 2.1.1. To normalise gene usage, clonotype sharing and MAIT/NKT TCR abundance, the top 1000, 10 000 and 20 000 clonotypes in each sample were analysed. After downsampling to 27 000 UMIs, diversity was calculated as the inverse Simpson index using the vegan R package. Statistical testing used paired Mann-Whitney U tests on the discordant twin pairs and applied Benjamini-Hochberg correction for multiple testing. Following reprocessing of the reads by TCRdb, the data hold one row per CDR3 protein sequence and no DNA is available. For this entry, the V and J calls and clone size follow TCRdb and not the study's own pipeline. For this sample, the table gives 200,000 to 250,000 distinct CDR3 sequences. Around 1.5% of the sample comes from the top ten.

CDR1 and CDR2 are read off the germline V gene as KGHSH and LQKENI. The CDR3 runs 15 residues from the cysteine to the phenylalanine. No nucleotide data were recorded. Remarks on this clonotype: This receptor's antigen is unknown.

Material for sequencing was blood. This TCR was sampled from a human donor with ulcerative colitis or Crohn's disease, or a healthy co-twin of an affected twin (not recorded which). The rearrangement combines TRBV18 with TRBJ1-1; TCRdb reports TRBD1, a call that lacks DNA to check it against. The CDR3 region has the sequence CASSPNPGLNTEAFF. Reference TRBV18 and TRBJ1-1 proteins supply the regions before and after the CDR3; the full variable domain is: NAGVMQNPRHLVRRRGQEARLRCSPMKGHSHVYWYRQLPEEGLKFMVYLQKENIIDESGMPKERFSAEFPKEGPSILRIQQVVRGDSAAYFCASSPNPGLNTEAFFGQGTRLTVV.